These 30 T cell receptor beta chains were all obtained from the same sample, sequenced in a study of shared clonotypes between healthy human individuals. The naive CD8 subset, CD45RO-negative cells positively selected for CCR7, excluded terminally differentiated effector memory CD45RA+ cells. The repertoire was sequenced with immunoSEQ multiplex PCR; TCRdb's copy has only in-frame clones and lacks some. The sample records around 2.1 million clones, 85% to 95% being singletons. Sequencing input: naive CD8+ T cells from PBMCs. These receptors were collected from a man between 18 and 35 years old in good health. Some clones in this sample may be carry-over from other donors' samples.

This sequence joins TRBV29-1 and TRBJ2-5, with TRBD2 matching over 12 bases. The CDR3 spans 16 residues. The V gene's germline CDR1 is SQVTM and CDR2 ANQGSEA. J lost 5 bases, V lost 4 bases, and 11 bases had no gene match. The CDR3 is CSVVGLAGGPGETQYF. The CDR3 coding sequence is TGCAGCGTTGTGGGGCTAGCGGGAGGGCCCGGGGAGACCCAGTACTTC.

The chain joins TRBV7-9 to TRBJ2-1; a possible D gene is TRBD1 (5 bases). Germline assignment: CDR1 SEHNR and CDR2 FQNEAQ (reference sequence). The ends were cut back, 3 bases at V and 7 bases at J, with 13 bases in the middle. This CDR3 comprises 14 residues. CDR3 nucleotide sequence: TGTGCCAGCAGCTTCGAAGGGGTCGGGAATGAGCAGTTCTTC. Protein sequence: CASSFEGVGNEQFF. Drawing the rest from reference TRBV7-9 and TRBJ2-1, the complete variable domain is DTGVSQNPRHKITKRGQNVTFRCDPISEHNRLYWYRQTLGQGPEFLTYFQNEAQLEKSRLLSDRFSAERPKGSFSTLEIQRTEQGDSAMYLCASSFEGVGNEQFFGPGTRLTVL.

V and J are TRBV7-3 and TRBJ2-6; D gene ambiguous. The V end lost 0 bases, the J end lost 4 bases, and 10 bases lay between the germline ends. The CDR3 length is 16 residues. The V gene's germline CDR1 is SGHTA and CDR2 FQGTGA. CDR3 nucleotide sequence: TGTGCCAGCAGCTTAACGTTAAGCTCCGGGGCCAACGTCCTGACTTTC. Residues: CASSLTLSSGANVLTF.

A note on this clone: Other DNA sequences in the sample encode the same CDR3. The J gene is TRBJ2-1, the V gene TRBV28; no definite D call. This CDR3 is 12 amino acids long. V was clipped by 3 bases and J by 6 bases, with 6 bases between them. In germline, CDR1 is MDHEN, CDR2 SYDVKM. CDR3 in amino acids: CASSLPRNEQFF. The CDR3 DNA reads TGTGCCAGCAGTTTGCCTCGCAATGAGCAGTTCTTC.

V is TRBV6-1 and J is TRBJ2-7, with a weak D call TRBD2 (5 bases). CDR1 MNHNS and CDR2 SASEGT come from the germline V gene. Trimming took 3 bases from V and 0 from J, leaving 12 bases between them. The CDR3 runs 15 residues. DNA for the CDR3: TGTGCCAGCAGTGAGGCGGGCGCCCCCTCCTACGAGCAGTACTTC. It codes for CASSEAGAPSYEQYF.

For this clone: The sample holds other DNA sequences that translate to the same CDR3. The chain carries TRBV27 and TRBJ1-2; D uncertain. Trimming took off 3 bases at V and 2 bases at J, with 7 bases between the two ends. CDR1 and CDR2 (germline): MNHEY, SMNVEV (reference sequence). The CDR3 extends over 13 amino acids. CDR3 sequence reads: CASSLGLNYGYTF. The CDR3 DNA is TGTGCCAGCAGTTTGGGTTTAAACTATGGCTACACCTTC.

The chain joins TRBV9 to TRBJ1-2, with no clear D. CDR1 and CDR2 (germline): SGDLS, YYNGEE. V lost 4 bases and J lost 1, with 5 bases in between. The CDR3 consists of 12 residues. The CDR3 region is CASSQHNYGYTF. DNA for the CDR3: TGTGCCAGCAGCCAACATAACTATGGCTACACCTTC.

The table lists this clone with a count of one. This chain connects TRBV29-1 to TRBJ2-7; the match to TRBD2 covers 7 bases. The germline V gene has CDR1 SQVTM and CDR2 ANQGSEA. The CDR3 consists of 14 residues. Trimming removed 1 base from V and 3 bases from J; junction bases left unmatched: 6. The CDR3 DNA reads TGCAGCGTTGAAGTAGGGACTATCAACTACGAGCAGTACTTC. This sequence encodes CSVEVGTINYEQYF.

The chain carries TRBV30 and TRBJ1-2; D is uncertain. The CDR3 covers 13 residues. Germline-derived CDR1 and CDR2 are GTSNPN and SVGIG (reference sequence). Trimming shortened V by 3 bases and J by 6 bases, and 14 bases separated the two germline ends. Written as DNA, the CDR3 is TGTGCCTGGAGGGCCCCCGGGGATGATGGCTACACCTTC. It encodes CAWRAPGDDGYTF.

J is TRBJ2-7 and V is TRBV6-5, with 8 bases fitting TRBD1. The CDR3 totals 13 residues. Trimming cost V 6 bases and J 1 base; bases outside gene matches: 2. The V gene's germline CDR1 is MNHEY and CDR2 SVGAGI. The CDR3 nucleotides are TGTGCCAGCAGCGACAGGGGATCCTACGAGCAGTACTTC. Translation: CASSDRGSYEQYF.

Points on this clone: Other nucleotide sequences from this sample produce the same CDR3. The chain uses TRBV6-5 and TRBJ2-7; D remains ambiguous. Trimming stripped 0 bases from V and 2 bases from J, with 8 bases between. This CDR3 spans 14 amino acids. CDR1 and CDR2 from the germline V gene are MNHEY and SVGAGI. The CDR3 loop reads CASSYSPGTYEQYF. Written as DNA, the CDR3 is TGTGCCAGCAGTTACTCACCGGGTACCTACGAGCAGTACTTC.

The chain couples TRBV5-1 to TRBJ2-1; D may correspond to TRBD1 or TRBD2 (5 bases each). The germline V gene has CDR1 SGHRS and CDR2 YFSETQ. The length of the CDR3 is 12 residues. V was cut by 7 bases and J by 8 bases, with 13 bases left in between. The CDR3 is CASGPRGDEQFF. DNA for the CDR3: TGCGCCAGCGGGCCCAGAGGGGATGAGCAGTTCTTC.

V and J are TRBV6-5 and TRBJ1-5; D might be TRBD1 (5 bases). Germline lookup yields CDR1 MNHEY and CDR2 SVGAGI. Trimming cost V 5 bases and J 4 bases, with 15 bases left between them. This CDR3 region has 15 residues. CDR3 sequence (DNA): TGTGCCAGCAGTCCTACGGCAGGGCCGAATCAGCCCCAGCATTTT. Translation: CASSPTAGPNQPQHF.

The rearrangement links TRBV5-6 to TRBJ2-7; weak D call: TRBD2 (6 bases). Trimming pared 2 bases from V and 5 bases from J, leaving 11 bases between. This CDR3 contains 13 residues. Germline V CDR1 and CDR2: SGHDT, YYEEEE. CDR3 sequence reads: CASSLLLAHEQYF. In nucleotides, the CDR3 is TGTGCCAGCAGCTTATTACTAGCCCACGAGCAGTACTTC.

At least ten counts were recorded for this clone. The sample holds other DNA sequences that translate to the same CDR3. The chain recombines TRBV9 with TRBJ2-3; D not certain. The CDR3 has 13 amino acids. CDR1 SGDLS and CDR2 YYNGEE come from the germline V gene. Trimming stripped 0 bases from V and 4 bases from J, with 6 bases between. CDR3 in amino acids: CASSVGSPDTQYF. As DNA, the CDR3 is TGTGCCAGCAGCGTAGGTTCTCCAGATACGCAGTATTTT.

The chain uses TRBV11-3 and TRBJ2-1, with D tentatively TRBD1 (5 bases). V was pared by 4 bases and J by 7 bases, with 17 bases between. The CDR3 is 15 residues long. The germline V gene encodes CDR1 SGHNT and CDR2 YENEEA. CDR3 coding DNA: TGTGCCAGCAGCTCCAGATCAGGGATGGGGAATGAGCAGTTCTTC. This translates into CASSSRSGMGNEQFF.

V and J are TRBV27 and TRBJ2-7, with TRBD2 matching over 8 bases. The CDR3 totals 14 residues. CDR1 and CDR2 (germline): MNHEY, SMNVEV (reference sequence). Trimming cost V 5 bases and J 6 bases; bases outside gene matches: 9. The CDR3 coding sequence is TGTGCCAGCAGTCTTAGCGGGGTTCTCGCCGAGCAGTACTTC. As protein: CASSLSGVLAEQYF.

The gene calls are TRBV11-2 and TRBJ2-3, with 7 bases lining up with TRBD1. Germline CDR1 SGHAT, CDR2 FQNNGV. CDR3 length: 15 amino acids. J lost 7 bases, V lost 5 bases, and 12 bases had no gene match. The CDR3 DNA reads as TGTGCCAGCAGCGCCTCAGGGGGACCGACTAATACGCAGTATTTT. Translation: CASSASGGPTNTQYF.

The chain is built from TRBV5-1 and TRBJ2-7; D remains ambiguous. V was trimmed by 4 bases and J by 2 bases, leaving 13 bases between them. CDR3 length: 14 residues. The germline V gene has CDR1 SGHRS and CDR2 YFSETQ. Written as DNA, the CDR3 is TGCGCCAGCAGCCCACACATCGTTGCCTACGAGCAGTACTTC. Residues: CASSPHIVAYEQYF.

Here the CDR3 DNA reads TGTGCCAGCAGCTTGGGTGGTACAGGGCTCCGAGAGACCCAGTACTTC. Protein product: CASSLGGTGLRETQYF. V gene TRBV5-5 combines with J gene TRBJ2-5, with D possibly matching TRBD1 (6 bases). V gave up 0 bases and J gave up 4 bases, with 16 bases separating them. The CDR3 is 16 amino acids. The germline V gene encodes CDR1 SGHKS and CDR2 YYEKEE (reference sequence).

This chain's CDR3 is CASSPGPGGLYEQYF. In DNA form, the CDR3 reads TGTGCCAGCAGCCCGGGCCCCGGGGGCTTGTACGAGCAGTACTTC. V gene TRBV5-5 combines with J gene TRBJ2-7; D may correspond to TRBD1 or TRBD2 (6 bases each). CDR1 and CDR2 from the germline V gene are SGHKS and YYEKEE (reference sequence). V was clipped by 4 bases and J by 4 bases, with 18 bases between them. The CDR3 is 15 residues long.

The chain combines TRBV10-3 with TRBJ1-2; 7 bases align to TRBD1. V gave up 0 bases and J gave up 4 bases; unmatched junction bases: 17. Germline V gives CDR1 ENHRY, CDR2 SYGVKD. The CDR3 length is 19 residues. The CDR3, as DNA: TGTGCCATCAGTGAGTCTCGGCGGGACCTACAGGGGTTGGGCTATGGCTACACCTTC. Translation: CAISESRRDLQGLGYGYTF.

V and J are TRBV25-1 and TRBJ2-1; no firm D call. This CDR3 spans 14 amino acids. V lost 5 bases and J lost 5, with 13 bases in between. Germline CDR1 reads MGHDK; CDR2 reads SYGVNS. The CDR3 reads CASSFPFENNEQFF. The CDR3, as DNA: TGTGCCAGCAGTTTTCCGTTTGAGAACAATGAGCAGTTCTTC.

The chain combines TRBV30 with TRBJ2-7; D not resolved. V was clipped by 0 bases and J by 2 bases, with 20 bases between them. The CDR3 is made up of 17 amino acids. Germline CDR1 reads GTSNPN; CDR2 reads SVGIG (reference sequence). The CDR3 sequence is CAWSVRPISWSPYEQYF. The CDR3 nucleotides are TGTGCCTGGAGTGTACGCCCTATAAGTTGGTCCCCCTACGAGCAGTACTTC.

The chain is built from TRBV10-3 and TRBJ2-7; TRBD2 matches 11 bases. CDR3 length equals 16 residues. The germline V gene has CDR1 ENHRY and CDR2 SYGVKD. V gave up 1 base and J gave up 0 bases; unmatched junction bases: 2. The CDR3 bases are TGTGCCATCAGTGAGTTTAGCGGGAGGGACTCCTACGAGCAGTACTTC. The encoded protein is CAISEFSGRDSYEQYF.

The chain carries TRBV9 and TRBJ2-7, with D perhaps given as TRBD1 or TRBD2 (5 bases each). CDR1 and CDR2 from the germline V gene are SGDLS and YYNGEE. The CDR3 runs 14 residues. V was shortened by 2 bases and J by 3 bases, with 12 bases between the two germline ends. The CDR3 loop reads CASSVGTEFYEQYF. CDR3 DNA: TGTGCCAGCAGCGTTGGGACGGAATTCTACGAGCAGTACTTC. Full variable domain (outside the CDR3, taken from reference TRBV9 and TRBJ2-7): DSGVTQTPKHLITATGQRVTLRCSPRSGDLSVYWYQQSLDQGLQFLIQYYNGEERAKGNILERFSAQQFPDLHSELNLSSLELGDSALYFCASSVGTEFYEQYFGPGTRLTVT.

This clone was found once. The chain joins TRBV5-1 to TRBJ2-7; a weak D match, TRBD2 (7 bases). V lost 4 bases and J 3 bases, leaving 23 bases between the germline ends. This CDR3 has 17 residues. Germline CDR1 is SGHRS and CDR2 is YFSETQ. CDR3 amino acids: CASSPQGWRESNYEQYF. CDR3 sequence (DNA): TGCGCCAGCAGCCCTCAGGGGTGGCGGGAGTCAAACTACGAGCAGTACTTC.

J is TRBJ2-3 and V is TRBV15; no clear D gene. V lost 0 bases and J 0 bases, leaving 7 bases between the germline ends. The CDR3 is 15 residues long. From germline, CDR1 is LNHNV and CDR2 YYDKDF (reference sequence). This chain's CDR3 is CATSREGKSTDTQYF. Written as DNA, the CDR3 is TGTGCCACCAGCAGAGAAGGGAAAAGCACAGATACGCAGTATTTT.

The chain links TRBV27 to TRBJ2-3; 7 positions match TRBD1. The germline gives CDR1 MNHEY, CDR2 SMNVEV (reference sequence). Germline trimming cut 6 bases from V and 7 bases from J; bases unmatched to any gene: 4. CDR3 length: 12 amino acids. CDR3 sequence reads: CASRQGLNTQYF. Here the CDR3 DNA reads TGTGCCAGCAGACAGGGGTTGAATACGCAGTATTTT.

This clone was seen a single time. This chain links TRBV27 with TRBJ2-1, with D unclear. Between the trimmed V and J ends, which lost 6 bases and 2 bases, there was a span of 8 bases. The germline V gene encodes CDR1 MNHEY and CDR2 SMNVEV (reference sequence). The CDR3 sequence is 13 residues long. The CDR3 bases are TGTGCCAGCAGGGGTTTAGCCTACAATGAGCAGTTCTTC. Translating gives CASRGLAYNEQFF.